The 25 T cell receptor beta chains listed next were all sequenced from one sample in a study of regulatory T cells in long-lasting Graves disease. The time point is: newly diagnosed GD, antithyroid drugs for less than 3 months. RNA isolated from PBMCs was used to make the TCR library. Both iRepertoire HTBI primers and Arm-PCR of CDR3 regions were used to build the TCR beta libraries. TCRdb passed the multiplex PCR reads through MiXCR, listing each CDR3 protein once. This sample has around 450,000 distinct CDR3 sequences, with 15% found just once. This sample was also put to use in a study of T cells in Graves' hyperthyroidism and ophthalmopathy.

The specimen comprised peripheral blood mononuclear cells (PBMCs), sampled at new diagnosis, from a patient treated with antithyroid drugs. These receptors were obtained from a woman aged 30 to 39 with Graves disease.

This clonotype has more than one count but fewer than ten. The V and J genes are TRBV7-3 and TRBJ2-7, with 8 nucleotides matching TRBD2. J gave up 6 bases and V 5 bases, and 12 bases lay outside the gene matches. This CDR3 region has 15 residues. Per germline, CDR1 SGHTA and CDR2 FQGTGA. This CDR3 is CASSRDSGTRPEQYF. The CDR3 DNA is TGTGCCAGCAGCCGCGACTCCGGGACTAGGCCCGAGCAGTACTTC.

This clonotype was detected many times. This chain joins TRBV24-1 and TRBJ2-5; 7 nucleotides agree with TRBD2. CDR1 and CDR2 (germline): KGHDR, SFDVKD. The trim removed 7 bases at V and 0 bases at J, leaving 1 base unmatched. This CDR3 is 13 amino acids long. For the CDR3, the DNA is TGTGCCACCAGACGGGGGGACCAAGAGACCCAGTACTTC. Its protein is CATRRGDQETQYF.

The table lists this clonotype with many counts. V usage is TRBV12-3 or TRBV12-4 and J usage is TRBJ2-1; D ambiguous. Trimming pared 3 bases from V and 4 bases from J, leaving 13 bases between. This CDR3 has 15 amino acids. The CDR3 here is CASSFWSTAYNEQFF. In nucleotides, the CDR3 is TGTGCCAGCAGTTTCTGGAGTACAGCATACAATGAGCAGTTCTTC.

This clonotype came up a few times. The chain couples TRBV5-4 to TRBJ2-1, with 9 positions matching TRBD2. The CDR3 sequence is 16 residues long. The germline V gene encodes CDR1 SGHNT and CDR2 YYREEE (reference sequence). V was clipped by 0 bases and J by 2 bases; unmatched bases: 3. The CDR3 coding sequence is TGTGCCAGCAGCTTGGCCGCGGGAGGGGCCTACAATGAGCAGTTCTTC. It translates to CASSLAAGGAYNEQFF.

The gene calls are TRBV29-1 and TRBJ2-1, with 7 bases lining up with TRBD2. The J call may be incorrect, as the DNA end agrees better with TRBJ2-5. The CDR3 consists of 13 residues. CDR1 and CDR2 from the germline V gene are SQVTM and ANQGSEA. The CDR3 loop reads CSLSAGAQETQYF. CDR3 DNA sequence: TGCAGCTTATCGGCGGGAGCCCAAGAGACCCAGTACTTC.

The gene calls are TRBV24-1 and TRBJ2-1; D may match TRBD1 or TRBD2 (6 bases each). Germline V gives CDR1 KGHDR, CDR2 SFDVKD. Trimming took off 0 bases at V and 9 bases at J, with 14 bases between the two ends. The CDR3 extends over 15 amino acids. In DNA, the CDR3 is TGTGCCACCAGTGATTTGCAAAGGGGGGCGGCTGAGCAGTTCTTC. It codes for CATSDLQRGAAEQFF.

The V call is TRBV6-1, the J call TRBJ2-1; D may correspond to TRBD1 or TRBD2 (10 bases each). The CDR3 extends over 22 amino acids. Germline CDR1 MNHNS, CDR2 SASEGT. With 6 bases removed from V and 5 bases from J, the gap between germline ends came to 38 bases. CDR3 region: CASSEIFPDRGPSGRGNNEQFF. As DNA, the CDR3 is TGTGCCAGCAGCGAGATCTTCCCAGACAGGGGGCCCAGCGGGAGGGGTAACAATGAGCAGTTCTTC.

Remarks on this clonotype: One base away lies a much larger clone, so this may be a sequencing read error. The J gene is TRBJ1-2, the V gene TRBV12-3 or TRBV12-4; 11 nucleotides match TRBD1. The CDR3 covers 14 residues. J gave up 4 bases and V 6 bases, and 4 bases lay outside the gene matches. The CDR3 protein is CASSRTGGAYGYTF. Written as DNA, the CDR3 is TGTGCCAGCAGCCGGACAGGGGGCGCCTATGGCTACACCTTC.

This clonotype was counted many times. The chain carries TRBV12-3 or TRBV12-4 and TRBJ2-7; D not resolved. V shed 4 bases and J shed 1 base, with 8 bases lying between them. This CDR3 has 13 residues. The CDR3, as DNA: TGTGCCAGCAGTTCCACGTCGTCCTACGAGCAGTACTTC. Its translation is CASSSTSSYEQYF.

This clonotype was recorded at least ten times. The V call is TRBV28, the J call TRBJ1-1; D is undetermined. Trimming took off 6 bases at V and 6 bases at J, with 8 bases between the two ends. Looked up from germline, CDR1 is MDHEN and CDR2 is SYDVKM. CDR3 length: 11 amino acids. The CDR3: CASRDEPEAFF. CDR3 nucleotides: TGTGCCAGCAGGGATGAACCTGAAGCTTTCTTT. The variable domain in full, with the rest retrieved from reference TRBV28 and TRBJ1-1, is DVKVTQSSRYLVKRTGEKVFLECVQDMDHENMFWYRQDPGLGLRLIYFSYDVKMKEKGDIPEGYSVSREKKERFSLILESASTNQTSMYLCASRDEPEAFFGQGTRLTVV.

In its sample, this clonotype was seen many times. This chain joins TRBV28 and TRBJ2-3, with 8 bases that match TRBD2. This CDR3 contains 15 residues. J lost 7 bases, V lost 2 bases, and 8 bases had no gene match. In germline, CDR1 is MDHEN, CDR2 SYDVKM. In DNA, the CDR3 is TGTGCCAGCAGTTTAGCAGCGGGAGTAGAAAATACGCAGTATTTT. Its translation is CASSLAAGVENTQYF.

Concerning this clonotype itself: A much more abundant neighbour one base away suggests this may be a read error. This sequence joins TRBV27 and TRBJ1-2; D is perhaps TRBD1 (6 bases). Trimming shortened V by 6 bases and J by 10 bases, and 18 bases separated the two germline ends. Germline V gene sequence: CDR1 MNHEY, CDR2 SMNVEV (reference sequence). This CDR3 contains 13 residues. The CDR3 DNA sequence: TGTGCCAGCAGCCTATCTCAGGGGATTAACTACACCTTC. The encoded protein is CASSLSQGINYTF.

The chain carries TRBV25-1 and TRBJ2-3; 12 positions agree with TRBD2. CDR1 and CDR2 (germline): MGHDK, SYGVNS. This CDR3 contains 16 residues. The V segment lost 7 bases and the J segment 6 bases; nucleotides outside the gene matches: 11. The CDR3 reads CASTLRLAGVGDTQYF. The CDR3 DNA is TGTGCCAGCACTCTGCGACTAGCGGGAGTGGGGGATACGCAGTATTTT.

This clonotype occurred many times. The J gene is TRBJ2-3, the V gene TRBV5-1, with a weak D call TRBD1 (6 bases). Trimming stripped 0 bases from V and 2 bases from J, with 10 bases between. CDR1 is SGHRS and CDR2 is YFSETQ in the germline V gene. The CDR3 runs 15 residues. CDR3 nucleotide sequence: TGCGCCAGCAGCTTGGGTACAGGGATCACAGATACGCAGTATTTT. Translated, it gives CASSLGTGITDTQYF.

This clonotype was counted a few times. This chain links TRBV6-2 or TRBV6-3 with TRBJ2-7, with D possibly being TRBD2 (6 bases). In germline, CDR1 is MNHEY, CDR2 SVGEGT. The CDR3 loop spans 14 amino acids. V was shortened by 6 bases and J by 6 bases, with 18 bases between the two germline ends. The CDR3 bases are TGTGCCAGCAGGTCCGGGACTGGACCCTGCGAGCAGTACTTC. Its translation: CASRSGTGPCEQYF.

This clonotype has a handful of counts. The CDR3 sequence: CASSDPDGSGNTIYF. The CDR3 DNA is TGTGCCAGCAGTGATCCGGACGGCTCTGGAAACACCATATATTTT. The chain is built from TRBV2 and TRBJ1-3; no reliable D call. Germline assignment: CDR1 SNHLY and CDR2 FYNNEI. V lost 3 bases and J 0 bases, leaving 9 bases between the germline ends. CDR3 length equals 15 residues.

The chain joins TRBV12-3 or TRBV12-4 to TRBJ2-1, with D perhaps TRBD1 or TRBD2 (5 bases each). This CDR3 contains 13 residues. Trimming shortened V by 3 bases and J by 9 bases, and 12 bases separated the two germline ends. The CDR3 is CASSFDPRGEQFF. The DNA for the CDR3 is TGTGCCAGCAGTTTCGACCCGAGGGGTGAGCAGTTCTTC.

This clonotype was seen a few times. This chain links TRBV15 with TRBJ2-3; 12 bases match TRBD1. Germline V gene sequence: CDR1 LNHNV, CDR2 YYDKDF (reference sequence). V trimming: 0 bases; J trimming: 7 bases; junction bases outside the gene matches: 14. This CDR3 comprises 19 residues. Here the CDR3 DNA reads TGTGCCACCAGCAGAGATCTGGAGGGACCGGGACAGGGGGCATATACGCAGTATTTT. It is translated as CATSRDLEGPGQGAYTQYF.

In this sample, this clonotype turned up many times. The chain combines TRBV12-3 or TRBV12-4 with TRBJ1-1, with D possibly matching TRBD1 (5 bases). The ends were cut back, 6 bases at V and 1 base at J, with 12 bases in the middle. There are 14 residues in the CDR3. The chain's CDR3 is CASSPNGGNTEAFF. The CDR3 region has the DNA TGTGCCAGCAGCCCGAACGGGGGGAACACTGAAGCTTTCTTT.

The rearrangement joins TRBV2 to TRBJ1-4; D ambiguous. With 8 bases removed from V and 0 bases from J, the gap between germline ends came to 16 bases. The germline V gene has CDR1 SNHLY and CDR2 FYNNEI. The CDR3 extends over 16 amino acids. The DNA for the CDR3 is TGTGCCAGCGGAATCCCCGCGGTTGCAACTAATGAAAAACTGTTTTTT. Translating gives CASGIPAVATNEKLFF.

The table lists this clonotype with many counts. The rearrangement joins TRBV18 to TRBJ2-1, with TRBD1 identical over 8 bases. This CDR3 comprises 14 residues. J lost 14 bases, V lost 4 bases, and 13 bases had no gene match. Germline V CDR1 and CDR2: KGHSH, LQKENI. The CDR3 bases are TGTGCCAGCTCACGTGGACAGGGTTCTTCAGTGGAGTTCTTC. This encodes CASSRGQGSSVEFF.

On this clonotype: One base away lies a much larger clone, so this may be a sequencing read error. The chain has TRBV13 and TRBJ2-1; 11 bases are a match to TRBD2. The CDR3 contains 18 residues. The germline CDR1 and CDR2 sequences are PRHDT and FYEKMQ (reference sequence). The CDR3 DNA sequence: TGCGCCGGCAGCTTGGTACCACCCGGACTAGCGGGTCGCTATGAGCAGTTCTTC. Translating it yields CAGSLVPPGLAGRYEQFF.

This clonotype was recorded at least ten times. V is TRBV29-1 and J is TRBJ2-3; D might be TRBD1 (6 bases). CDR1 and CDR2 from the germline V gene are SQVTM and ANQGSEA. This CDR3 has 16 residues. V was clipped by 6 bases and J by 2 bases, with 21 bases between them. CDR3 sequence reads: CSVRGTSVGSTDTQYF. The CDR3 region has the DNA TGCAGCGTCAGGGGAACATCAGTTGGATCCACAGATACGCAGTATTTT.

This clonotype has a count of ten or more. V is TRBV20-1 and J is TRBJ1-4; unclear D gene. The CDR3 length is 13 residues. V lost 3 bases, J lost 4 bases, and 9 bases lay in between. Germline assignment: CDR1 DFQATT and CDR2 SNEGSKA (reference sequence). CDR3 sequence reads: CSASGGVNEKLFF. CDR3 in DNA: TGCAGTGCTAGTGGCGGGGTTAATGAAAAACTGTTTTTT.

There are many counts of this clonotype. CDR3 protein: CAIKGLEQFF. The CDR3 DNA is TGCGCCATCAAGGGACTAGAGCAGTTCTTC. The chain links TRBV5-1 to TRBJ2-1; 7 bases line up with TRBD2. J gave up 10 bases and V 9 bases, and 4 bases lay outside the gene matches. The CDR3 sequence is 10 residues long. Per germline, CDR1 SGHRS and CDR2 YFSETQ.